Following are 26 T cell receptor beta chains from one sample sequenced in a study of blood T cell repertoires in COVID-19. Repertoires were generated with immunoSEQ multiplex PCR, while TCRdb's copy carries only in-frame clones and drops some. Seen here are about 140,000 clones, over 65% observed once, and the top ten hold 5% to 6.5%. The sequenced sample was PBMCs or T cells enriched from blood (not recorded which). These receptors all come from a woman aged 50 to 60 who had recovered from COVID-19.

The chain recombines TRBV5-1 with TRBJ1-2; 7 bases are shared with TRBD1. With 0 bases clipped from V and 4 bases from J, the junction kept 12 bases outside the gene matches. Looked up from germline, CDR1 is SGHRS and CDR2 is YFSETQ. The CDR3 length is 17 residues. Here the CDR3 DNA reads TGCGCCAGCAGCTTGGAAGGGGGCGTCTTAGCGGTCTATGGCTACACCTTC. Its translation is CASSLEGGVLAVYGYTF.

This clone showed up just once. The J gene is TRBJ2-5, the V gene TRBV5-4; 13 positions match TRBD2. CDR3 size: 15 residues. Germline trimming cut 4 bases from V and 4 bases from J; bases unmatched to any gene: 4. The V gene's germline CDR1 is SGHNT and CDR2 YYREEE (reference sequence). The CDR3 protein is CASSIGTSGAETQYF. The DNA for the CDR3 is TGTGCCAGCAGCATCGGGACTAGCGGGGCAGAGACCCAGTACTTC.

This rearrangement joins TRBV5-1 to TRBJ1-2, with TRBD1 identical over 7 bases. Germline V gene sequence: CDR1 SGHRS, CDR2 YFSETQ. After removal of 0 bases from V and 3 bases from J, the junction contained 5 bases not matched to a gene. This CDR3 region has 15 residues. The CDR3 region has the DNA TGCGCCAGCAGCTTGGAACAGGGGATAGACTATGGCTACACCTTC. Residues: CASSLEQGIDYGYTF.

This chain's CDR3 is CASSTGTGGDEQFF. The CDR3 DNA is TGTGCCAGCAGCACCGGGACAGGGGGCGATGAGCAGTTCTTC. The rearrangement joins TRBV7-9 to TRBJ2-1, with TRBD1 matching over 12 bases. This CDR3 has 14 amino acids. Germline V gives CDR1 SEHNR, CDR2 FQNEAQ (reference sequence). Trimming at V came to 5 bases and at J to 8 bases, leaving 4 bases not matched to a gene.

In DNA form, the CDR3 reads TGTGCCAGCAGCCCCGGGACTAGCGGGGGGTTCACAGATACGCAGTATTTT. As protein: CASSPGTSGGFTDTQYF. This chain uses TRBV7-2 with TRBJ2-3; 15 nucleotides line up with TRBD2. The germline CDR1 and CDR2 sequences are SGHTA and FQGNSA. Germline trimming cut 5 bases from V and 2 bases from J; bases unmatched to any gene: 5. The CDR3 sequence is 17 residues long.

In DNA, the CDR3 is TGTGCCAGCAGTTTAAGGGGAGCGGGGGAGAATGAGCAGTTCTTC. It yields the protein CASSLRGAGENEQFF. The chain has TRBV28 and TRBJ2-1; TRBD2 matches 8 bases. CDR1 and CDR2 (germline): MDHEN, SYDVKM. Losses at the gene ends were 2 bases for V and 7 bases for J; bases not matched to a gene: 7. This CDR3 is 15 amino acids long. Using reference TRBV28 and TRBJ2-1 for the parts outside the CDR3, the full variable domain is DVKVTQSSRYLVKRTGEKVFLECVQDMDHENMFWYRQDPGLGLRLIYFSYDVKMKEKGDIPEGYSVSREKKERFSLILESASTNQTSMYLCASSLRGAGENEQFFGPGTRLTVL.

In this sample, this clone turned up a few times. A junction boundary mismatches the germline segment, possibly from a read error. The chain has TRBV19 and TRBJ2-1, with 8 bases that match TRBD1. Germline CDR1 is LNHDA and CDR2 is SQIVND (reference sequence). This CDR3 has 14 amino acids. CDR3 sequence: CASSPGDRTYEEFF. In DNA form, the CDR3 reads TGTGCCAGTAGTCCCGGGGACAGGACTTATGAGGAGTTCTTC.

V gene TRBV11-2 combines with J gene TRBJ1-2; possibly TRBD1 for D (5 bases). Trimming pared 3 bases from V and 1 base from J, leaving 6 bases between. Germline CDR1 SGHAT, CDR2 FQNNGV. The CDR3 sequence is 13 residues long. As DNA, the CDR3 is TGTGCCAGCAGCTTCCAGGGTAACTATGGCTACACCTTC. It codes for CASSFQGNYGYTF. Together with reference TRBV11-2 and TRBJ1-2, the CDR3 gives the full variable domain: EAGVAQSPRYKIIEKRQSVAFWCNPISGHATLYWYQQILGQGPKLLIQFQNNGVVDDSQLPKDRFSAERLKGVDSTLKIQPAKLEDSAVYLCASSFQGNYGYTFGSGTRLTVV.

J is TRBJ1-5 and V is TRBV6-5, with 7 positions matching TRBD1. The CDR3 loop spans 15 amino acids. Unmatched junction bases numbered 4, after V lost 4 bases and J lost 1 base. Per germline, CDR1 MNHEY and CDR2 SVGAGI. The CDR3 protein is CASSSKGASNQPQHF. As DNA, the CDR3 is TGTGCCAGCAGTTCTAAGGGGGCGAGCAATCAGCCCCAGCATTTT.

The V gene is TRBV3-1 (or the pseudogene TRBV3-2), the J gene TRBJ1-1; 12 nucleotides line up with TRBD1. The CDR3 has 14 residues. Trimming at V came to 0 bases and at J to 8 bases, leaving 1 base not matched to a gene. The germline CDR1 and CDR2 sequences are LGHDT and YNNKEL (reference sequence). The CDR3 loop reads CASSQEGTGGEAFF. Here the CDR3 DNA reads TGTGCCAGCAGCCAAGAAGGGACAGGGGGCGAAGCTTTCTTT.

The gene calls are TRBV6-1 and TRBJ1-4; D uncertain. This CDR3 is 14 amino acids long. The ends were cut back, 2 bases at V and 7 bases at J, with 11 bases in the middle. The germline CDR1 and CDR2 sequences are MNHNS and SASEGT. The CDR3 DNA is TGTGCCAGCAGTGAATCTGGAGGAGGTGAAAAACTGTTTTTT. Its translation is CASSESGGGEKLFF.

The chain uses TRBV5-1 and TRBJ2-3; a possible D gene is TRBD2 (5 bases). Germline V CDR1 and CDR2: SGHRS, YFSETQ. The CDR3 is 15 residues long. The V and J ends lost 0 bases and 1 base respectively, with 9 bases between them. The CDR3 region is CASSLGVRGTDTQYF. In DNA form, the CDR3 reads TGCGCCAGCAGCTTGGGAGTGAGGGGCACAGATACGCAGTATTTT.

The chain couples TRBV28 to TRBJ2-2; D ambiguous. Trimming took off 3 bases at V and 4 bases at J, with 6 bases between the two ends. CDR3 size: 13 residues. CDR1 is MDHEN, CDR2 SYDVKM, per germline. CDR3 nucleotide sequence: TGTGCCAGCAGTTTGAGGAGCACCGGGGAGCTGTTTTTT. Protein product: CASSLRSTGELFF.

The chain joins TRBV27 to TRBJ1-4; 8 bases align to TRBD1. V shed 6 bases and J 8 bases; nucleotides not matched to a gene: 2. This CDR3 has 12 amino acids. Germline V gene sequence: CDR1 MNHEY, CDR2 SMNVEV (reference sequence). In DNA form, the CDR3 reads TGTGCCAGCAGCCGGACAGGGGAAAAACTGTTTTTT. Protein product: CASSRTGEKLFF.

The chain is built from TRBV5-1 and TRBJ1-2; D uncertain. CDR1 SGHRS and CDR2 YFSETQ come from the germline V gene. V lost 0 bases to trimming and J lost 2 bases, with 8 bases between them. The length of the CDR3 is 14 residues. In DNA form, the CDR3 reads TGCGCCAGCAGCTTGGAGCCAAGCAACTATGGCTACACCTTC. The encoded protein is CASSLEPSNYGYTF.

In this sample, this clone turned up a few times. The CDR3 DNA follows: TGTGCCAGCAGCCCGGGGGGGGCGACGATCATCTATGGCTACACCTTC. This sequence encodes CASSPGGATIIYGYTF. The J gene is TRBJ1-2, the V gene TRBV28; perhaps TRBD1 as D (6 bases). Deletions cut 6 bases from V and 4 bases from J, with 21 bases between. The CDR3 runs 16 residues. CDR1 MDHEN and CDR2 SYDVKM come from the germline V gene.

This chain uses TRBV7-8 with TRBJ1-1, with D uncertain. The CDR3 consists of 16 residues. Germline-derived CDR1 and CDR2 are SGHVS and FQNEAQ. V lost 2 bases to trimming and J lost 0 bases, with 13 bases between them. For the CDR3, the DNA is TGTGCCAGCAGCTTACTCCCGCGGGTGGTGAACACTGAAGCTTTCTTT. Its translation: CASSLLPRVVNTEAFF. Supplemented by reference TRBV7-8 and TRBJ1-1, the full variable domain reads GAGVSQSPRYKVAKRGQDVALRCDPISGHVSLFWYQQALGQGPEFLTYFQNEAQLDKSGLPSDRFFAERPEGSVSTLKIQRTQQEDSAVYLCASSLLPRVVNTEAFFGQGTRLTVV.

CDR3 in amino acids: CASSPGRGTQYF. CDR3 sequence (DNA): TGTGCCAGCAGCCCTGGTCGAGGTACGCAGTATTTT. V usage is TRBV3-1 (or the pseudogene TRBV3-2) and J usage is TRBJ2-3, with D uncertain. This CDR3 is built from 12 residues. The V gene lost 4 bases and the J gene lost 8 bases, with 10 bases spanning the gap. Germline V lookup: CDR1 LGHDT, CDR2 YNNKEL (reference sequence).

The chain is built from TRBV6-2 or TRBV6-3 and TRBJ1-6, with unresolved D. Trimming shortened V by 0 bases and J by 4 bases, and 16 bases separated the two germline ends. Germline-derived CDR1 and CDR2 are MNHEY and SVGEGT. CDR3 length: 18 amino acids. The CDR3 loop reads CASSYSKGGTPYNSPLHF. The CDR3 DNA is TGTGCCAGCAGTTACTCCAAGGGAGGAACACCTTATAATTCACCCCTCCACTTT.

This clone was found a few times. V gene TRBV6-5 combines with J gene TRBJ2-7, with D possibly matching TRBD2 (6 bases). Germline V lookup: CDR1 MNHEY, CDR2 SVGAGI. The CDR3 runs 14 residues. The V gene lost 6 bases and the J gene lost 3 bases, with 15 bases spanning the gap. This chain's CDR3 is CASSMTSDLYEQYV. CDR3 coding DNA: TGTGCCAGCAGCATGACTAGTGACCTCTACGAGCAGTACGTC.

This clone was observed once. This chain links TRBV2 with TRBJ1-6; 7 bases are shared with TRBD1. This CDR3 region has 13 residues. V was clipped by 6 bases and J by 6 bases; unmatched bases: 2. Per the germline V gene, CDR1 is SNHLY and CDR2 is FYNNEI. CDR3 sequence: CASRGQFNSPLHF. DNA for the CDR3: TGTGCCAGCAGGGGACAGTTTAATTCACCCCTCCACTTT.

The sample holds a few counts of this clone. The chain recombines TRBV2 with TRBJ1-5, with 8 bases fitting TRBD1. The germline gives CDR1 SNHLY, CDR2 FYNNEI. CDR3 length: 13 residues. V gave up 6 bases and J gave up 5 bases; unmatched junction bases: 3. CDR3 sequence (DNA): TGTGCCAGCAGGACAGGGGTCGATCAGCCCCAGCATTTT. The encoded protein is CASRTGVDQPQHF.

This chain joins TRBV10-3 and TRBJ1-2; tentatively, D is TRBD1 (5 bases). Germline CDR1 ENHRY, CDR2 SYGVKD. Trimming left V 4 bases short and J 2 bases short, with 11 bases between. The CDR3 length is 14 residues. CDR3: CAISGQGSNYGYTF. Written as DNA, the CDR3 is TGTGCCATCAGTGGGCAGGGCTCAAACTATGGCTACACCTTC.

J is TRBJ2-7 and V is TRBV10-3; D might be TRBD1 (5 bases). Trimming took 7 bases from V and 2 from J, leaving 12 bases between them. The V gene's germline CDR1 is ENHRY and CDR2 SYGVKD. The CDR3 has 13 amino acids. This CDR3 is CAITAGKAYEQYF. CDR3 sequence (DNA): TGTGCCATCACGGCAGGGAAGGCCTACGAGCAGTACTTC.

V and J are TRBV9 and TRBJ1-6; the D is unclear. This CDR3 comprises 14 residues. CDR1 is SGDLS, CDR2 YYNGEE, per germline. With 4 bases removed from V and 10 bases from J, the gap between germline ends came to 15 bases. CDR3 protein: CASSPAGTESPLHF. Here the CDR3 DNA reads TGTGCCAGCAGCCCCGCAGGAACGGAATCACCCCTCCACTTT.

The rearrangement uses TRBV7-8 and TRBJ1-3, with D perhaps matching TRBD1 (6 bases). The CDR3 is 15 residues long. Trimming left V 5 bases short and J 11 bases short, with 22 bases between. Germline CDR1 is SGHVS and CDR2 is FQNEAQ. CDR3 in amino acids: CASSLRGGQAISIYF. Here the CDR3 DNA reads TGTGCCAGCAGCCTGAGGGGGGGACAAGCTATCTCCATATATTTT.